This TCR beta chain was obtained from a study of T-cell memory formation after mild COVID-19. General study points: The authors did not confirm SARS-CoV-2 specificity of second-wave clones peaking day 37.

TCRdb ran MiXCR on the 5' RACE reads and lists one entry per CDR3 protein. The sample has almost 250,000 distinct CDR3 sequences, over 15% seen once. The CDR3 totals 16 residues. Trimming left V 0 bases short and J 6 bases short, with 15 bases between. Germline loops: CDR1 MNHEY, CDR2 SVGAGI. Worth noting for this clonotype: Its matching antigen is unknown.

This TCR was sampled from an adult woman who had mild COVID-19 (a few samples of this study predate the infection). Cell type and time point are not known. The sequencing input was PBMCs or a T cell subset sorted from them (not recorded which). The chain couples TRBV6-5 to TRBJ1-5; D possibly corresponds to TRBD1 (5 bases). The CDR3 loop reads CASSYSGRGEGQPQHF. CDR3 sequence (DNA): TGTGCCAGCAGTTACTCGGGGCGAGGGGAGGGTCAGCCCCAGCATTTT.